Listed here are 21 T cell receptor beta chains from one sample, sequenced in a study of T cells after yellow fever vaccination (dated by TCRdb to the late 2010s). The treatment or condition label here, explained by the study, means: live attenuated yellow fever vaccine strain. Libraries were constructed by 5' RACE. TCRdb lists the instrument as Illumina HiSeq 2500. TCRdb reprocessed the public reads (quality trimming at Q25 with fastp, clone calling with MiXCR) and kept in-frame beta chains. Here each entry gathers all rows of one CDR3 protein and keeps the most common genes and DNA. The sample table holds hundreds of thousands of distinct CDR3 sequences, of which roughly 21% were seen once. More than 13% of the sample is held by the ten biggest clonotypes. The sequencing used PBMCs, collected 15 days after the yellow fever booster vaccination. The origin of the receptors is a man in his thirties or forties who received the YFV17D yellow fever vaccine.

V gene TRBV12-3 or TRBV12-4 combines with J gene TRBJ2-7; the D is unclear. The CDR3 consists of 12 residues. Trimming removed 3 bases from V and 7 bases from J, with 10 bases in between. The CDR3 DNA sequence: TGTGCCAGCAGTTTGACCCTCAGGGAGCAGTACTTC. The encoded protein is CASSLTLREQYF.

This clonotype was seen more than once but under ten times. This rearrangement joins TRBV29-1 to TRBJ2-3; 12 positions match TRBD2. V lost 7 bases and J lost 1; bases outside the gene matches: 12. CDR3 length equals 17 residues. Germline values: CDR1 SQVTM, CDR2 ANQGSEA. For the CDR3, the DNA is TGCAGCGCAGGAAGACTAGCGGGAGTTCGCGGCACAGATACGCAGTATTTT. Translated: CSAGRLAGVRGTDTQYF.

A few counts support this clonotype. This chain links TRBV6-2 or TRBV6-3 with TRBJ2-1; D call uncertain. V lost 7 bases to trimming and J lost 9 bases, with 19 bases between them. Germline V CDR1 and CDR2: MNHEY, SVGEGT. The CDR3 extends over 14 amino acids. The DNA for the CDR3 is TGTGCCAGCATAGGCGCCCTAGGTTCCCGTGAGCAGTTCTTC. This sequence encodes CASIGALGSREQFF.

The V call is TRBV4-1, the J call TRBJ1-1; 8 positions agree with TRBD1. J gave up 4 bases and V 4 bases, and 11 bases lay outside the gene matches. This CDR3 contains 16 residues. Germline V lookup: CDR1 MGHRA, CDR2 YSYEKL. CDR3 region: CASSRRQGLQGTEAFF. CDR3 bases: TGCGCCAGCAGCCGCAGACAGGGGCTACAAGGCACTGAAGCTTTCTTT.

This sequence joins TRBV12-3 or TRBV12-4 and TRBJ2-1, with D hard to call. V lost 2 bases and J lost 2, with 10 bases in between. This CDR3 region has 15 residues. The CDR3 here is CASSLRRRPYNEQFF. The CDR3 DNA reads as TGTGCCAGCAGTTTAAGGCGGAGACCCTACAATGAGCAGTTCTTC.

This clonotype has a count of ten or more. The chain uses TRBV25-1 and TRBJ2-3, with D unresolved. V lost 4 bases to trimming and J lost 4 bases, with 6 bases between them. The CDR3 is 12 residues long. Germline V lookup: CDR1 MGHDK, CDR2 SYGVNS. This CDR3 reads CASSGSSDTQYF. CDR3 nucleotides: TGTGCCAGCAGTGGTAGTTCAGATACGCAGTATTTT. Combining the CDR3 with reference TRBV25-1 and TRBJ2-3 gives the whole variable domain EADIYQTPRYLVIGTGKKITLECSQTMGHDKMYWYQQDPGMELHLIHYSYGVNSTEKGDLSSESTVSRIRTEHFPLTLESARPSHTSQYLCASSGSSDTQYFGPGTRLTVL.

This sequence joins TRBV2 and TRBJ1-5; 11 bases are a match to TRBD1. Germline lookup yields CDR1 SNHLY and CDR2 FYNNEI. With V trimmed by 3 bases and J by 7 bases, 5 bases remained unmatched. This CDR3 contains 15 residues. The CDR3 DNA reads as TGTGCCAGCAGTGACCGGACAGGGGGCCGGCAGCCCCAGCATTTT. The encoded protein is CASSDRTGGRQPQHF.

The chain employs TRBV11-2 and TRBJ2-6, with 9 bases lining up with TRBD1. Germline V gene lookup returns CDR1 SGHAT and CDR2 FQNNGV. The length of the CDR3 is 18 residues. V was clipped by 5 bases and J by 0 bases; unmatched bases: 8. The CDR3 DNA reads as TGTGCCAGCAGCCCAACAGGGGGCGGAAGCTCTGGGGCCAACGTCCTGACTTTC. This encodes CASSPTGGGSSGANVLTF. The entire variable domain, with the rest obtained from reference TRBV11-2 and TRBJ2-6, is as follows: EAGVAQSPRYKIIEKRQSVAFWCNPISGHATLYWYQQILGQGPKLLIQFQNNGVVDDSQLPKDRFSAERLKGVDSTLKIQPAKLEDSAVYLCASSPTGGGSSGANVLTFGAGSRLTVL.

V gene TRBV20-1 combines with J gene TRBJ2-2; D gene unclear. V dropped 4 bases and J dropped 7 bases, with 7 bases sitting between them. The CDR3 covers 11 residues. The germline CDR1 and CDR2 sequences are DFQATT and SNEGSKA (reference sequence). This CDR3 reads CSANDGGELFF. The CDR3 nucleotides are TGCAGTGCTAATGATGGCGGGGAGCTGTTTTTT.

There are many counts of this clonotype. V gene TRBV6-1 combines with J gene TRBJ1-6; 7 bases map to TRBD1. V was clipped by 8 bases and J by 14 bases; unmatched bases: 12. Germline V gives CDR1 MNHNS, CDR2 SASEGT. The CDR3 has 13 amino acids. CDR3 bases: TGTGCCAGCGGTGTAGGGGGCAAGGGGACCCTCCACTTT. This gives the protein CASGVGGKGTLHF.

The chain combines TRBV5-6 with TRBJ2-3; 7 nucleotides agree with TRBD1. This CDR3 is built from 18 residues. J lost 0 bases, V lost 1 base, and 11 bases had no gene match. Per germline, CDR1 SGHDT and CDR2 YYEEEE. Here the CDR3 reads CASSLFRQGLSSTDTQYF. The CDR3 region has the DNA TGTGCCAGCAGCTTGTTCCGACAGGGCCTTTCTAGCACAGATACGCAGTATTTT.

This rearrangement joins TRBV28 to TRBJ1-2; 7 bases match TRBD1. The CDR3 consists of 12 residues. Germline lookup yields CDR1 MDHEN and CDR2 SYDVKM. The V and J ends lost 6 bases and 5 bases, in that order; junction bases with no gene match: 3. CDR3 loop: CASRMTGYGYTF. The CDR3 DNA sequence: TGTGCCAGCAGAATGACAGGGTATGGCTACACCTTC.

This clonotype was detected only once. This sequence joins TRBV20-1 and TRBJ2-1, with 12 bases aligning to TRBD2. Germline CDR1 reads DFQATT; CDR2 reads SNEGSKA (reference sequence). The CDR3 contains 14 residues. Unmatched junction bases numbered 7, after V lost 5 bases and J lost 8 bases. Here the CDR3 reads CSALTSGRFDEQFF. Here the CDR3 DNA reads TGCAGTGCTCTGACTAGCGGGAGATTCGATGAGCAGTTCTTC.

This clonotype appeared many times. The chain carries TRBV9 and TRBJ2-2; no definite D call. The V and J ends lost 1 base and 5 bases respectively, with 3 bases between them. The CDR3 spans 12 residues. The germline gives CDR1 SGDLS, CDR2 YYNGEE. In nucleotides, the CDR3 is TGTGCCAGCAGCGTAAGGACCGGGGAGCTGTTTTTT. Translating gives CASSVRTGELFF.

This clonotype was recorded a few times. V is TRBV14 and J is TRBJ2-7; D possibly matches TRBD1 or TRBD2 (5 bases each). The CDR3 spans 16 residues. V lost 6 bases and J 0 bases, leaving 18 bases between the germline ends. Germline CDR1 reads SGHDN; CDR2 reads FVKESK. The CDR3 protein is CASSSGAAVSSYEQYF. CDR3 bases: TGTGCCAGCAGTTCCGGGGCCGCCGTGAGCTCCTACGAGCAGTACTTC.

V gene TRBV24-1 combines with J gene TRBJ2-6; D not certain. Germline CDR1 and CDR2: KGHDR and SFDVKD. The CDR3 extends over 15 amino acids. Trimming removed 3 bases from V and 4 bases from J, with 9 bases in between. In DNA form, the CDR3 reads TGTGCCACCAGTGATCGACAAAGCGGGGCCAACGTCCTGACTTTC. The encoded protein is CATSDRQSGANVLTF.

The chain is built from TRBV20-1 and TRBJ2-1; TRBD2 matches at 9 bases. Per the germline V gene, CDR1 is DFQATT and CDR2 is SNEGSKA (reference sequence). Trimming took 0 bases from V and 6 from J; bases not matched to a gene: 6. This CDR3 has 15 residues. CDR3 nucleotides: TGCAGTGCTAGAGATCCGGCGGGAGGGCCCAATGAGCAGTTCTTC. This gives the protein CSARDPAGGPNEQFF.

This clonotype was observed a handful of times. The V call is TRBV7-3, the J call TRBJ2-1; 9 bases line up with TRBD2. J lost 7 bases, V lost 2 bases, and 9 bases had no gene match. Germline CDR1 and CDR2: SGHTA and FQGTGA. This CDR3 contains 16 residues. The CDR3 DNA reads TGTGCCAGCAGCTTACTCGGTAGCGGGAGCATAAATGAGCAGTTCTTC. Encoded protein: CASSLLGSGSINEQFF.

This chain links TRBV12-3 or TRBV12-4 with TRBJ2-3; D call uncertain. Trimming removed 1 base at V and 7 bases at J, with 6 bases between. The CDR3 extends over 12 amino acids. CDR3 sequence (DNA): TGTGCCAGCAGTTTAGAAGCCCATACGCAGTATTTT. It specifies CASSLEAHTQYF.

The gene calls are TRBV20-1 and TRBJ2-5, with 7 bases fitting TRBD2. V gave up 7 bases and J gave up 7 bases; unmatched junction bases: 12. The V gene's germline CDR1 is DFQATT and CDR2 SNEGSKA (reference sequence). The CDR3 runs to 13 residues. In DNA form, the CDR3 reads TGCAGTGTTCCGGGGGGTCCACCCGGGACCCAGTACTTC. Amino acids: CSVPGGPPGTQYF.

The chain carries TRBV4-2 and TRBJ2-3, with D unresolved. Trimming shortened V by 4 bases and J by 8 bases, and 10 bases separated the two germline ends. The CDR3 is 12 amino acids. Germline V gene data show CDR1 as LGHNA and CDR2 as YNFKEQ. DNA for the CDR3: TGTGCCAGCAGCCGATCTGACCGTACGCAGTATTTT. Its translation: CASSRSDRTQYF.